Ten or more counts support the clone carrying this T cell receptor (beta chain). Its specificity is unknown. CDR3 size: 14 residues. Trimming cost V 10 bases and J 0 bases, with 15 bases left between them. TCRdb fed the 5' RACE reads into MiXCR, producing one record per CDR3 protein. The table has about 690,000 distinct CDR3 sequences, 5.5% to 6.5% seen once. All of the donors were Caucasians in good health. These data come from a study of identical twins. Study results and limitations: The abundant beta clonotypes from cord blood had fewer insertions, and memory repertoires had none of this. Sequences that were out-of-frame, alpha and twin-shared displayed an excess of low generation probability.

Source material: naive T cells sorted from blood. The receptor's source is a man between 18 and 35 years old in good health. This chain joins TRBV12-3 or TRBV12-4 and TRBJ1-1; D possibly corresponds to TRBD1 (6 bases). The CDR3 DNA is TGTGCCACCAGACCCGGGACACTGAACACTGAAGCTTTCTTT. Its protein is CATRPGTLNTEAFF.